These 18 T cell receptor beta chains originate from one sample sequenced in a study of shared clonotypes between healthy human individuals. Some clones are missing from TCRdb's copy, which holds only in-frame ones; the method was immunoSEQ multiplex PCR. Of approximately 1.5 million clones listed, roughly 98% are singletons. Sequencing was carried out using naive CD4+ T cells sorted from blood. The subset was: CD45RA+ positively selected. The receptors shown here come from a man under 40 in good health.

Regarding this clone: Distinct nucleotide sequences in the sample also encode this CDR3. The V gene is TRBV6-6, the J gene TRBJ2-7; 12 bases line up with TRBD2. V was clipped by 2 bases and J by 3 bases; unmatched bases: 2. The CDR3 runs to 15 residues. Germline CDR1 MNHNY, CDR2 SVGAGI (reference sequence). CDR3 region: CASSYLTSGSYEQYF. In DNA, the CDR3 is TGTGCCAGCAGTTACCTGACTAGCGGGAGCTACGAGCAGTACTTC.

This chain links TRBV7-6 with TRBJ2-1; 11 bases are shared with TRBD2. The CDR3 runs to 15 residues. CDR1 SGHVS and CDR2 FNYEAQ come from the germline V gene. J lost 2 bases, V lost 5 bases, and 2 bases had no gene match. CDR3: CASSRGLAAYNEQFF. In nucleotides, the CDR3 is TGTGCCAGCAGCCGGGGACTAGCGGCCTACAATGAGCAGTTCTTC.

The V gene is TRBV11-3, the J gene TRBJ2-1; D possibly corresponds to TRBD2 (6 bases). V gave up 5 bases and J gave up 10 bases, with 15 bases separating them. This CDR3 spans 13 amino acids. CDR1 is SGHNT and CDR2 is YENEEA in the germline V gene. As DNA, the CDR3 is TGTGCCAGCAGCCACGGGAGTCGCGGAGAGCAGTTCTTC. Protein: CASSHGSRGEQFF.

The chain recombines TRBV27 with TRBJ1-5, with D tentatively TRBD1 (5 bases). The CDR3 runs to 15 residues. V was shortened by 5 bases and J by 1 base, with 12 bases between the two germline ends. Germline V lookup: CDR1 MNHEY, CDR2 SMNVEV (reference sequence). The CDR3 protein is CASSGDLESNQPQHF. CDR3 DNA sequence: TGTGCCAGCAGTGGGGACCTCGAGAGCAATCAGCCCCAGCATTTT.

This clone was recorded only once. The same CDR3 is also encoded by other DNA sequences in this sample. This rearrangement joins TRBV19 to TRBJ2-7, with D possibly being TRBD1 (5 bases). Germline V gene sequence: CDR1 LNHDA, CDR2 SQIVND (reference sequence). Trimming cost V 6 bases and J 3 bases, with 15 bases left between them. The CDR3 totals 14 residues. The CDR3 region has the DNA TGTGCCAGTAGCTCCAGGGCTAGAGGCTACGAGCAGTACTTC. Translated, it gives CASSSRARGYEQYF.

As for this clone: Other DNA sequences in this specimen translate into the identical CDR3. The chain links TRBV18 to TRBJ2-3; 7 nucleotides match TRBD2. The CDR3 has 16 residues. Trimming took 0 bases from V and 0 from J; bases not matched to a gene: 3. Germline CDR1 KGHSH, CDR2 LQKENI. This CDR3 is CASSPPGRESTDTQYF. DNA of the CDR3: TGTGCCAGCTCACCACCGGGGCGGGAGAGCACAGATACGCAGTATTTT.

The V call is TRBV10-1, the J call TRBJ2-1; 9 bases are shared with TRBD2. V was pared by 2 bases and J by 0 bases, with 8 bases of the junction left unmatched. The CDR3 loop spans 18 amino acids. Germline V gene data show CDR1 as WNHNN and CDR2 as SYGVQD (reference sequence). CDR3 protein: CASSELRLADSSYNEQFF. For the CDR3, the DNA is TGCGCCAGCAGTGAGCTTCGACTAGCGGATAGCTCCTACAATGAGCAGTTCTTC.

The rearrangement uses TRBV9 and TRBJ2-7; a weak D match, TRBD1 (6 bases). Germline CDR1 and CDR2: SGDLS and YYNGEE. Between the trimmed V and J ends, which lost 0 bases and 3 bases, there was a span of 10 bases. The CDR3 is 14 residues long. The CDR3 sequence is CASSVGQERYEQYF. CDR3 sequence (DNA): TGTGCCAGCAGCGTAGGACAGGAACGCTACGAGCAGTACTTC.

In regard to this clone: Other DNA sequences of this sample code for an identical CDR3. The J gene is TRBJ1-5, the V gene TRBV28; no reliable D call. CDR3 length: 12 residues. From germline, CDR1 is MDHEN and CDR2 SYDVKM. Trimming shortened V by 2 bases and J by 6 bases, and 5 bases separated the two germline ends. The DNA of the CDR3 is TGTGCCAGCAGTTTAGCGGGTCAGCCCCAGCATTTT. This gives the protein CASSLAGQPQHF.

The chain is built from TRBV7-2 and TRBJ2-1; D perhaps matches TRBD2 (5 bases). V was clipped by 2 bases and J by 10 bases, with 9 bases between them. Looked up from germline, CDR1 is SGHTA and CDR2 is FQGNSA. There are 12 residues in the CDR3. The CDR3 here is CASSLFREEQFF. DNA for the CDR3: TGTGCCAGCAGCTTATTTCGGGAAGAGCAGTTCTTC.

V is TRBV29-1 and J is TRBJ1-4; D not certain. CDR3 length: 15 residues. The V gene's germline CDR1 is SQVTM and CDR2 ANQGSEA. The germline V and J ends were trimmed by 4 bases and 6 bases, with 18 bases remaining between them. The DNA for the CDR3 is TGCAGCGTTGGGAGGATGGGAGGATTTGATGAAAAACTGTTTTTT. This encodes CSVGRMGGFDEKLFF.

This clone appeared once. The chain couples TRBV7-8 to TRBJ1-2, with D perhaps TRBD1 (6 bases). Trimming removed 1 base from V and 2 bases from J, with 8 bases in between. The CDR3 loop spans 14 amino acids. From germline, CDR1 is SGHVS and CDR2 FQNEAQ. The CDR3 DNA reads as TGTGCCAGCAGCTTAGACGGGGGCAACTATGGCTACACCTTC. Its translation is CASSLDGGNYGYTF.

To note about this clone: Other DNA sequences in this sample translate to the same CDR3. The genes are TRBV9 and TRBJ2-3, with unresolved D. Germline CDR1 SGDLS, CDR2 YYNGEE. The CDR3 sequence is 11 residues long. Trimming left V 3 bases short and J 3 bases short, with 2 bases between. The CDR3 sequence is CASSATDTQYF. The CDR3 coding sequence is TGTGCCAGCAGCGCGACAGATACGCAGTATTTT.

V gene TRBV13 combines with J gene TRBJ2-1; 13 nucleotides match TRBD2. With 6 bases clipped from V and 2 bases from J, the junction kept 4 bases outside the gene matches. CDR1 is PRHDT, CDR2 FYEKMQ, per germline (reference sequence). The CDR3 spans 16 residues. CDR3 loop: CASRRGTSGTYNEQFF. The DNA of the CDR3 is TGTGCCAGCAGAAGGGGGACTAGCGGGACCTACAATGAGCAGTTCTTC.

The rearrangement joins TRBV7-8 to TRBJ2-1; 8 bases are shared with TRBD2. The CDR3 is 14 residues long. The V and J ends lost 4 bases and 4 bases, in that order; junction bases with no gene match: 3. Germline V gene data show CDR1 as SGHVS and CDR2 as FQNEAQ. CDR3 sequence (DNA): TGTGCCAGCAGCTCACTAGCGGATTACAATGAGCAGTTCTTC. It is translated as CASSSLADYNEQFF. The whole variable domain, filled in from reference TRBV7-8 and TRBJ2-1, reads GAGVSQSPRYKVAKRGQDVALRCDPISGHVSLFWYQQALGQGPEFLTYFQNEAQLDKSGLPSDRFFAERPEGSVSTLKIQRTQQEDSAVYLCASSSLADYNEQFFGPGTRLTVL.

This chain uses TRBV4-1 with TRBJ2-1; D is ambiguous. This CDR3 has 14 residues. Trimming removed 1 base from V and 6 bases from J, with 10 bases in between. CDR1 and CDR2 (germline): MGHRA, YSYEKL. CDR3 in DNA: TGCGCCAGCAGCCAAGTCCCTGATTCCAATGAGCAGTTCTTC. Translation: CASSQVPDSNEQFF.

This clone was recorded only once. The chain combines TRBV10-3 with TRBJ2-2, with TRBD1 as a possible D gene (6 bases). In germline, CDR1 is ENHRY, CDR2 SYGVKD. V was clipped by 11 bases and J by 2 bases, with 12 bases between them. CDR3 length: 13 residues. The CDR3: CASGVENTGELFF. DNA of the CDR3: TGTGCCTCAGGGGTAGAAAACACCGGGGAGCTGTTTTTT.

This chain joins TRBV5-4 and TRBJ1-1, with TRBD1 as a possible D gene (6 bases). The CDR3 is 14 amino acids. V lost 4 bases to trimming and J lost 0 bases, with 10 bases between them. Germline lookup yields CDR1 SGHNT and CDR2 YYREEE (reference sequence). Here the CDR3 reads CASSLRDMNTEAFF. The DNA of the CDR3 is TGTGCCAGCAGCCTCAGGGACATGAACACTGAAGCTTTCTTT.